What follows are 17 T cell receptor beta chains derived from one specimen sequenced in a study of shared clonotypes between healthy human individuals. TCRdb keeps only in-frame clones here, not all; method: immunoSEQ multiplex PCR. The sample records about a million clones, 60% to 80% being singletons. The sequencing input was memory CD4+ T cells sorted from blood. Subset noted: CD45RA-negative fraction. The receptors come from a man younger than 30 in good health.

The chain carries TRBV28 and TRBJ2-1; D gene uncertain. With 5 bases removed from V and 7 bases from J, the gap between germline ends came to 6 bases. The germline V gene encodes CDR1 MDHEN and CDR2 SYDVKM. The CDR3 is 11 amino acids. The CDR3 region is CASSLTNEQFF. CDR3 DNA: TGTGCCAGCAGTCTGACAAATGAGCAGTTCTTC. Variable domain in full (rest from reference TRBV28 and TRBJ2-1): DVKVTQSSRYLVKRTGEKVFLECVQDMDHENMFWYRQDPGLGLRLIYFSYDVKMKEKGDIPEGYSVSREKKERFSLILESASTNQTSMYLCASSLTNEQFFGPGTRLTVL.

V usage is TRBV7-9 and J usage is TRBJ2-7; D ambiguous. The ends were cut back, 5 bases at V and 4 bases at J, with 6 bases in the middle. From germline, CDR1 is SEHNR and CDR2 FQNEAQ (reference sequence). CDR3 length equals 11 residues. CDR3 nucleotides: TGTGCCAGCAGCCCACGGTACGAGCAGTACTTC. It translates to CASSPRYEQYF.

The CDR3 loop reads CASGTGGRSYEQYF. The CDR3 nucleotides read TGTGCCTCGGGGACAGGGGGGAGATCCTACGAGCAGTACTTC. The chain employs TRBV7-9 and TRBJ2-5; TRBD1 matches 11 bases. The J call may be incorrect, as the DNA end agrees better with TRBJ2-7. Germline CDR1 and CDR2: SEHNR and FQNEAQ (reference sequence). This CDR3 region has 14 residues.

This clone appeared a few times. The rearrangement joins TRBV28 to TRBJ1-5; D unresolved. Germline V CDR1 and CDR2: MDHEN, SYDVKM. This CDR3 is built from 16 residues. Trimming cost V 1 base and J 5 bases, with 15 bases left between them. The DNA of the CDR3 is TGTGCCAGCAGTTTATTTACTGTACGACATCATCAGCCCCAGCATTTT. Amino acid sequence: CASSLFTVRHHQPQHF.

This clone was observed a single time. This chain links TRBV6-1 with TRBJ1-1; TRBD1 agrees at 7 bases. This CDR3 region has 15 residues. Germline V gene data show CDR1 as MNHNS and CDR2 as SASEGT. The V segment lost 0 bases and the J segment 7 bases; nucleotides outside the gene matches: 8. The CDR3 region has the DNA TGTGCCAGCAGTGAAGCGCTTCGGAGGACAGGTGAAGCTTTCTTT. Residues: CASSEALRRTGEAFF.

The chain links TRBV7-9 to TRBJ2-4, with 9 bases identical to TRBD1. V was pared by 1 base and J by 5 bases, with 0 bases of the junction left unmatched. This CDR3 has 14 residues. The germline CDR1 and CDR2 sequences are SEHNR and FQNEAQ (reference sequence). The CDR3 spells CASSLGTGENIQYF. As DNA, the CDR3 is TGTGCCAGCAGCTTAGGGACAGGGGAAAACATTCAGTACTTC.

V gene TRBV7-6 combines with J gene TRBJ2-4, with D perhaps TRBD2 (6 bases). CDR1 and CDR2 from the germline V gene are SGHVS and FNYEAQ. The CDR3 length is 16 residues. Trimming stripped 5 bases from V and 0 bases from J, with 14 bases between. The CDR3 bases are TGTGCCAGCAGCCAGGGTGGGGGACTAGCCAAAAACATTCAGTACTTC. This encodes CASSQGGGLAKNIQYF.

This chain links TRBV30 with TRBJ1-5, with D perhaps matching TRBD1 (6 bases). The CDR3 has 15 residues. V shed 1 base and J shed 9 bases, with 19 bases lying between them. Germline CDR1 and CDR2: GTSNPN and SVGIG (reference sequence). The CDR3 nucleotides read TGTGCCTGGAGTGGGGGCAGGGGCTCATCAGGGCCCCAGCATTTT. Translated: CAWSGGRGSSGPQHF. Looking up the rest from reference TRBV30 and TRBJ1-5 gives the full variable domain: SQTIHQWPATLVQPVGSPLSLECTVEGTSNPNLYWYRQAAGRGLQLLFYSVGIGQISSEVPQNLSASRPQDRQFILSSKKLLLSDSGFYLCAWSGGRGSSGPQHFGDGTRLSIL.

This clone appeared once. V is TRBV27 and J is TRBJ2-1, with a tentative D call TRBD2 (6 bases). This CDR3 is built from 18 residues. V shed 2 bases and J shed 5 bases, with 22 bases lying between them. The germline CDR1 and CDR2 sequences are MNHEY and SMNVEV (reference sequence). Here the CDR3 reads CASSLGGNRPGANNEQFF. In DNA form, the CDR3 reads TGTGCCAGCAGTTTAGGAGGGAATCGACCCGGGGCTAACAATGAGCAGTTCTTC.

Turning to this clone: The same CDR3 is also encoded by other DNA sequences in this sample. The chain couples TRBV19 to TRBJ2-2; D unresolved. Trimming left V 2 bases short and J 0 bases short, with 1 base between. In germline, CDR1 is LNHDA, CDR2 SQIVND (reference sequence). The CDR3 runs 13 residues. Here the CDR3 DNA reads TGTGCCAGTAGTATACCGAACACCGGGGAGCTGTTTTTT. Its protein is CASSIPNTGELFF.

The sample holds a few counts of this clone. The J gene is TRBJ1-5, the V gene TRBV5-1; a weak D match, TRBD1 (5 bases). Germline V gene data show CDR1 as SGHRS and CDR2 as YFSETQ. The ends were cut back, 3 bases at V and 4 bases at J, with 8 bases in the middle. The CDR3 contains 13 residues. CDR3 region: CASSSTVNQPQHF. The CDR3 bases are TGCGCCAGCAGCTCGACAGTAAATCAGCCCCAGCATTTT. The entire variable domain, with the rest obtained from reference TRBV5-1 and TRBJ1-5, is as follows: KAGVTQTPRYLIKTRGQQVTLSCSPISGHRSVSWYQQTPGQGLQFLFEYFSETQRNKGNFPGRFSGRQFSNSRSEMNVSTLELGDSALYLCASSSTVNQPQHFGDGTRLSIL.

This chain links TRBV7-9 with TRBJ1-6; 7 bases match TRBD1. The germline gives CDR1 SEHNR, CDR2 FQNEAQ (reference sequence). The V gene end was trimmed by 5 bases and the J gene end by 9 bases; junction bases not matched to a gene: 13. The CDR3 is 16 residues long. The CDR3 DNA reads as TGTGCCAGCAGCCCCTTACAGGGGCAGGGGATTTCACCCCTCCACTTT. Its protein is CASSPLQGQGISPLHF.

The genes are TRBV27 and TRBJ1-2, with TRBD1 matching 10 bases. V trimming: 3 bases; J trimming: 2 bases; junction bases outside the gene matches: 0. CDR1 is MNHEY, CDR2 SMNVEV, per germline (reference sequence). This CDR3 contains 14 residues. CDR3 residues: CASSLDRGNYGYTF. CDR3 in DNA: TGTGCCAGCAGTTTGGACAGGGGGAACTATGGCTACACCTTC.

The chain uses TRBV6-1 and TRBJ2-4; either TRBD1 or TRBD2 may supply D (7 bases each). CDR3 length equals 15 residues. The germline V and J ends were trimmed by 6 bases and 9 bases, with 21 bases remaining between them. Per germline, CDR1 MNHNS and CDR2 SASEGT. CDR3 sequence (DNA): TGTGCCAGCAGGGACCGACAGGGAGGGGGGAGCATTCAGTACTTC. This gives the protein CASRDRQGGGSIQYF.

This chain connects TRBV10-1 to TRBJ2-3, with 9 bases lining up with TRBD2. Germline CDR1 and CDR2: WNHNN and SYGVQD (reference sequence). The V and J ends lost 0 bases and 2 bases, in that order; junction bases with no gene match: 9. The CDR3 contains 18 residues. CDR3 in amino acids: CASSESRLAGQPTDTQYF. CDR3 DNA: TGCGCCAGCAGTGAGTCGAGGCTAGCGGGGCAACCCACAGATACGCAGTATTTT.

The chain is built from TRBV28 and TRBJ2-2; D is possibly TRBD1 (6 bases). The CDR3 has 15 amino acids. The V end lost 10 bases, the J end lost 4 bases, and 19 bases lay between the germline ends. Per the germline V gene, CDR1 is MDHEN and CDR2 is SYDVKM. The CDR3 reads CATTLVRGATGELFF. In DNA, the CDR3 is TGTGCCACTACTTTGGTCAGGGGCGCCACCGGGGAGCTGTTTTTT.

This sequence joins TRBV30 and TRBJ2-7, with 7 bases identical to TRBD1. Germline trimming cut 0 bases from V and 5 bases from J; bases unmatched to any gene: 7. The CDR3 length is 14 residues. Per germline, CDR1 GTSNPN and CDR2 SVGIG (reference sequence). CDR3 coding DNA: TGTGCCTGGAGTGTAAACAGGGGTTCCGACGAGCAGTACTTC. Encoded protein: CAWSVNRGSDEQYF.